This T cell receptor beta chain was retrieved from a study of CD8 T cells in Susac syndrome. This CDR3 is built from 12 residues. V was trimmed by 5 bases and J by 4 bases, leaving 12 bases between them. Germline V gene data show CDR1 as SQVTM and CDR2 as ANQGSEA. This clonotype was observed a handful of times. TCR beta sequences were obtained from blood CD8+ and CD4+ T cells. It was treatment-naive patients with stable or active relapsing-remitting disease who made up the multiple sclerosis controls. TEMRA cells were FACS-enriched and CD8+ and CD4+ T cells negatively isolated. The RNA input was roughly 0.45 to 1 ug, and it was reverse transcribed with random hexamers. By means of immunoSEQ multiplex PCR, TCR beta CDR3 spanning 54 Vbeta and 13 Jbeta underwent amplification. One entry per CDR3 protein results from TCRdb running MiXCR on the immunoSEQ multiplex PCR reads. The sample includes roughly 130,000 distinct CDR3 sequences, about 94% of them seen just once.

The clonotype originates from a human donor with multiple sclerosis. The V and J genes are TRBV29-1 and TRBJ2-7; D is possibly TRBD1 or TRBD2 (6 bases each). The source material was CD4+ T cells from PBMCs. This CDR3 is CSVPGAGYEQYF. CDR3 coding DNA: TGCAGCGTTCCGGGGGCAGGATACGAGCAGTACTTC.